Following are 26 T cell receptor beta chains from one sample sequenced in a study of T cells after yellow fever vaccination. TCRdb used MiXCR to reprocess the 5' RACE reads, holding one entry per CDR3 protein. The sample shows roughly 400,000 distinct CDR3 sequences, around 19% of them seen only once. Sequencing used PBMCs, obtained before the yellow fever booster vaccination. The receptors were sampled from a man aged 18-30 years who received the YFV17D yellow fever vaccine.

V is TRBV7-2 and J is TRBJ2-3; D possibly matches TRBD1 or TRBD2 (5 bases each). The CDR3 is 14 residues long. V dropped 0 bases and J dropped 6 bases, with 10 bases sitting between them. Per the germline V gene, CDR1 is SGHTA and CDR2 is FQGNSA. The CDR3 coding sequence is TGTGCCAGCAGCTTAGCCGGGGCATCCGATACGCAGTATTTT. Protein sequence: CASSLAGASDTQYF.

This clonotype was detected only a few times. The J gene is TRBJ1-1, the V gene TRBV4-3; D not resolved. Germline loops: CDR1 LGHNA, CDR2 YSLEER. The CDR3 consists of 14 residues. V gave up 0 bases and J gave up 2 bases, with 7 bases separating them. The DNA of the CDR3 is TGCGCCAGCAGCCAAGACATGGGAAACACTGAAGCTTTCTTT. Residues: CASSQDMGNTEAFF.

This clonotype was found a few times. The rearrangement joins TRBV12-3 or TRBV12-4 to TRBJ2-1; no definite D call. The CDR3 length is 14 residues. Trimming removed 2 bases at V and 3 bases at J, with 8 bases between. The CDR3 nucleotides are TGTGCCAGCAGTTTATCCCCGGGCTACAATGAGCAGTTCTTC. This sequence encodes CASSLSPGYNEQFF.

This clonotype occurred a few times. The rearrangement uses TRBV12-3 or TRBV12-4 and TRBJ2-5, with D possibly matching TRBD1 (5 bases). The length of the CDR3 is 14 residues. Trimming stripped 3 bases from V and 1 base from J, with 9 bases between. CDR3 loop: CASSFSGSQETQYF. The CDR3 nucleotides are TGTGCCAGCAGTTTCTCAGGGTCCCAAGAGACCCAGTACTTC.

This clonotype was seen a handful of times. V and J are TRBV6-5 and TRBJ1-1; D not certain. Trimming left V 6 bases short and J 6 bases short, with 14 bases between. This CDR3 contains 13 residues. Germline assignment: CDR1 MNHEY and CDR2 SVGAGI. This CDR3 reads CASRLNRRAEAFF. The CDR3 DNA follows: TGTGCCAGCAGATTAAACAGAAGGGCTGAAGCTTTCTTT.

The chain is built from TRBV20-1 and TRBJ1-2; TRBD1 is a possible D gene (6 bases). Germline V CDR1 and CDR2: DFQATT, SNEGSKA (reference sequence). The ends were cut back, 0 bases at V and 2 bases at J, with 13 bases in the middle. The CDR3 length is 15 residues. CDR3 DNA sequence: TGCAGTGCTAGAGATCCCTTCGACAGGAACTATGGCTACACCTTC. It specifies CSARDPFDRNYGYTF.

J is TRBJ1-2 and V is TRBV6-2 or TRBV6-3; D unresolved. The CDR3 has 14 residues. Germline values: CDR1 MNHEY, CDR2 SVGEGT. V gave up 4 bases and J gave up 4 bases, with 13 bases separating them. Here the CDR3 DNA reads TGTGCCAGCAGTTCAGTCAGTCTGAGCTATGGCTACACCTTC. Translation gives CASSSVSLSYGYTF.

The chain employs TRBV6-2 or TRBV6-3 and TRBJ2-1; 11 nucleotides line up with TRBD2. Unmatched junction bases numbered 9, after V lost 2 bases and J lost 0 bases. CDR3 length equals 19 residues. CDR1 is MNHEY and CDR2 is SVGEGT in the germline V gene. As DNA, the CDR3 is TGTGCCAGCAGTTACATTTTAGCGGGGGGGCGCAGCTCCTACAATGAGCAGTTCTTC. Its protein is CASSYILAGGRSSYNEQFF.

The chain joins TRBV4-1 to TRBJ2-2; perhaps TRBD2 as D (5 bases). The V gene's germline CDR1 is MGHRA and CDR2 YSYEKL. The V and J ends lost 0 bases and 4 bases respectively, with 6 bases between them. The CDR3 sequence is 14 residues long. The CDR3 DNA reads as TGCGCCAGCAGCCAAGAAGAGGGCACCGGGGAGCTGTTTTTT. Its translation is CASSQEEGTGELFF.

The chain links TRBV6-1 to TRBJ1-1; D is perhaps TRBD1 (6 bases). In germline, CDR1 is MNHNS, CDR2 SASEGT. The CDR3 totals 13 residues. Trimming shortened V by 1 base and J by 8 bases, and 11 bases separated the two germline ends. CDR3 region: CASSEVLQGEAFF. The CDR3 region has the DNA TGTGCCAGCAGTGAAGTTCTACAGGGAGAAGCTTTCTTT.

The table lists this clonotype with a few counts. This rearrangement joins TRBV7-9 to TRBJ2-5; possibly TRBD2 for D (5 bases). The V end lost 4 bases, the J end lost 7 bases, and 22 bases lay between the germline ends. Germline V gene lookup returns CDR1 SEHNR and CDR2 FQNEAQ (reference sequence). The length of the CDR3 is 16 residues. The CDR3 spells CASSSRRTASEGTQYF. In DNA form, the CDR3 reads TGTGCCAGCAGCTCCCGAAGGACTGCCTCCGAGGGGACCCAGTACTTC.

This clonotype was seen repeatedly, ten times or more. The chain couples TRBV12-3 or TRBV12-4 to TRBJ2-1; D may be TRBD1 or TRBD2 (5 bases each). The CDR3 contains 15 residues. V lost 6 bases to trimming and J lost 7 bases, with 19 bases between them. The CDR3 loop is CASSLGLGAGNEQFF. CDR3 nucleotide sequence: TGTGCCAGCAGCCTCGGGCTCGGGGCAGGAAATGAGCAGTTCTTC.

The chain couples TRBV9 to TRBJ2-7, with TRBD2 matching 14 bases. The J segment lost 7 bases and the V segment lost 0 bases, leaving 9 bases of the junction unmatched. Germline loops: CDR1 SGDLS, CDR2 YYNGEE. This CDR3 region has 17 residues. The CDR3 nucleotides read TGTGCCAGCAGCGTAGGACTAGCGGGGGGGGAAACCACGGAGCAGTACTTC. It translates to CASSVGLAGGETTEQYF.

This chain connects TRBV19 to TRBJ2-1; D may match TRBD1 or TRBD2 (5 bases each). The ends were cut back, 1 base at V and 4 bases at J, with 17 bases in the middle. This CDR3 contains 17 residues. CDR1 is LNHDA, CDR2 SQIVND, per germline (reference sequence). CDR3 in amino acids: CASSIVEGSVLYNEQFF. CDR3 sequence (DNA): TGTGCCAGTAGTATAGTCGAGGGGAGTGTACTATACAATGAGCAGTTCTTC.

This clonotype was found a few times. V gene TRBV12-3 or TRBV12-4 combines with J gene TRBJ2-1, with D possibly being TRBD2 (5 bases). The CDR3 contains 13 residues. The V and J ends lost 6 bases and 9 bases respectively, with 15 bases between them. CDR3 sequence (DNA): TGTGCCAGCAGCGTACTAGAAGCGAGTGAGCAGTTCTTC. It encodes CASSVLEASEQFF.

The chain couples TRBV19 to TRBJ1-2, with a possible D match to TRBD1 (6 bases). The CDR3 runs 15 residues. V lost 1 base, J lost 5 bases, and 14 bases lay in between. Germline V lookup: CDR1 LNHDA, CDR2 SQIVND (reference sequence). The DNA of the CDR3 is TGTGCCAGTAGTATAGTATCGGCAGGGGTATATGGCTACACCTTC. It is translated as CASSIVSAGVYGYTF.

V and J are TRBV3-1 and TRBJ1-1, with D unclear. V was cut by 1 base and J by 5 bases, with 14 bases left in between. The CDR3 contains 15 residues. Germline assignment: CDR1 LGHDT and CDR2 YNNKEL (reference sequence). CDR3: CASSQGGDIPTEAFF. As DNA, the CDR3 is TGTGCCAGCAGCCAAGGCGGCGACATCCCAACTGAAGCTTTCTTT.

This clonotype showed up just a few times. V usage is TRBV6-6 and J usage is TRBJ1-5; TRBD1 matches 7 bases. The V segment lost 7 bases and the J segment 1 base; nucleotides outside the gene matches: 10. The germline CDR1 and CDR2 sequences are MNHNY and SVGAGI (reference sequence). This CDR3 region has 16 residues. The CDR3 DNA reads as TGTGCCAGCATTCCCAGACAGGGTGCGAGCAATCAGCCCCAGCATTTT. Protein sequence: CASIPRQGASNQPQHF.

J is TRBJ2-3 and V is TRBV5-1, with a weak D call TRBD2 (6 bases). Germline values: CDR1 SGHRS, CDR2 YFSETQ. This CDR3 is built from 16 residues. Trimming pared 0 bases from V and 6 bases from J, leaving 17 bases between. CDR3 amino acids: CASSLVVGGTGDTQYF. CDR3 DNA sequence: TGCGCCAGCAGCTTGGTTGTCGGGGGAACCGGGGATACGCAGTATTTT.

This clonotype was observed a few times. V is TRBV6-5 and J is TRBJ1-2, with TRBD1 matching 8 bases. Germline assignment: CDR1 MNHEY and CDR2 SVGAGI. The CDR3 is 14 amino acids. The ends lost 6 bases at V and 3 bases at J; junction bases unmatched: 6. CDR3 sequence: CASSRQGPDYGYTF. CDR3 sequence (DNA): TGTGCCAGCAGCCGACAGGGGCCGGACTATGGCTACACCTTC.

The rearrangement uses TRBV9 and TRBJ2-3; 7 bases agree with TRBD2. This CDR3 region has 15 residues. Germline V gene lookup returns CDR1 SGDLS and CDR2 YYNGEE. V lost 0 bases, J lost 3 bases, and 4 bases stayed unmatched. CDR3 region: CASSVAASGTDTQYF. The CDR3 DNA reads as TGTGCCAGCAGCGTAGCTGCTAGCGGTACAGATACGCAGTATTTT.

The rearrangement links TRBV12-3 or TRBV12-4 to TRBJ2-2; TRBD1 matches 7 bases. This CDR3 has 17 amino acids. V dropped 5 bases and J dropped 3; count of bases not matched to a gene: 12. CDR3 nucleotides: TGTGCCAGCAGTAGTCCGTTACAGGGGTTTTACACCGGGGAGCTGTTTTTT. Its translation: CASSSPLQGFYTGELFF.

The rearrangement uses TRBV20-1 and TRBJ1-2; D unclear. Germline V gene sequence: CDR1 DFQATT, CDR2 SNEGSKA (reference sequence). This CDR3 contains 13 residues. Trimming shortened V by 3 bases and J by 8 bases, and 16 bases separated the two germline ends. The CDR3 sequence: CSASSVPLEGYTF. The CDR3 DNA follows: TGCAGTGCTAGTAGTGTACCCCTGGAGGGCTACACCTTC.

The chain joins TRBV3-1 to TRBJ2-4; TRBD2 is a possible D gene (5 bases). V was cut by 5 bases and J by 8 bases, with 13 bases left in between. The CDR3 is made up of 13 amino acids. Germline CDR1 is LGHDT and CDR2 is YNNKEL (reference sequence). The CDR3 DNA reads as TGTGCCAGCAGCGTTCGGGTGAGGGACATTCAGTACTTC. It yields the protein CASSVRVRDIQYF. Filled out from reference TRBV3-1 and TRBJ2-4, the complete variable domain reads DTAVSQTPKYLVTQMGNDKSIKCEQNLGHDTMYWYKQDSKKFLKIMFSYNNKELIINETVPNRFSPKSPDKAHLNLHINSLELGDSAVYFCASSVRVRDIQYFGAGTRLSVL.

This clonotype turned up a few times. The V and J genes are TRBV14 and TRBJ1-6; D unresolved. Germline V lookup: CDR1 SGHDN, CDR2 FVKESK. With 3 bases removed from V and 6 bases from J, the gap between germline ends came to 6 bases. The CDR3 extends over 13 amino acids. In DNA, the CDR3 is TGTGCCAGCAGCCACAAGGGTAATTCACCCCTCCACTTT. The encoded protein is CASSHKGNSPLHF.

This clonotype was observed a handful of times. The rearrangement uses TRBV25-1 and TRBJ1-1; D gene uncertain. The CDR3 has 11 residues. V was trimmed by 3 bases and J by 6 bases, leaving 5 bases between them. Germline assignment: CDR1 MGHDK and CDR2 SYGVNS. The CDR3 sequence: CASSDGPEAFF. In DNA form, the CDR3 reads TGTGCCAGCAGTGACGGTCCTGAAGCTTTCTTT. Full variable domain (rest looked up from reference TRBV25-1 and TRBJ1-1): EADIYQTPRYLVIGTGKKITLECSQTMGHDKMYWYQQDPGMELHLIHYSYGVNSTEKGDLSSESTVSRIRTEHFPLTLESARPSHTSQYLCASSDGPEAFFGQGTRLTVV.